The present entry profiles one T cell receptor (beta chain) with its context. This entry comes from a study of blood T cell repertoires in COVID-19. Study at large: Samples of COVID-19 (acute and convalescent) were obtained from the United States, Italy and Spain. From T cells, B-cell-depleted T cells, or PBMCs came the material, which was cDNA or gDNA.

The method was immunoSEQ multiplex PCR; TCRdb's version includes in-frame clones alone and lacks a portion of them. The sample comprises roughly 170,000 clones, over 80% of which are singletons, and approximately 4.7% rests with the top ten. This clonotype originated in a woman in her fifties or sixties who had recovered from COVID-19. Sequenced: PBMCs or T cells enriched from blood (not recorded which).

The CDR3 DNA reads as TGTGCCAGTTTTCTAGCGGGAGCATATGGTGAGCAGTTCTTC. This gives the protein CASFLAGAYGEQFF. The chain recombines TRBV2 with TRBJ2-1, with 10 bases lining up with TRBD2. The CDR3 is made up of 14 amino acids. Germline values: CDR1 SNHLY, CDR2 FYNNEI. V lost 9 bases, J lost 9 bases, and 11 bases stayed unmatched.